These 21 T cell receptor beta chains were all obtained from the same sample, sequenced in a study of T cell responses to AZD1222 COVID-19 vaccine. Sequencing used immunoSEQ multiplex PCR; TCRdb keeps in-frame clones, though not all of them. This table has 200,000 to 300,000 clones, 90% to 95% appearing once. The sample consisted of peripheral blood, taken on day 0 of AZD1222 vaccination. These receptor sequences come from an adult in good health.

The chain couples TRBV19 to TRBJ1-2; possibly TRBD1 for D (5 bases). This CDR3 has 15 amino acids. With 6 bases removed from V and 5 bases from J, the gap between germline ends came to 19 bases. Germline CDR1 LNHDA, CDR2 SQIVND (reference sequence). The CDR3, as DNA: TGTGCCAGTAGAAACACCGGGACGGGTTATTATGGCTACACCTTC. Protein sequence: CASRNTGTGYYGYTF.

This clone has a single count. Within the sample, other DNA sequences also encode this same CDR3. This CDR3 reads CASSPDMNTEAFF. In nucleotides, the CDR3 is TGTGCCAGCTCACCGGACATGAACACTGAAGCTTTCTTT. The rearrangement links TRBV18 to TRBJ1-1; D may be TRBD1 (5 bases). This CDR3 has 13 residues. The germline CDR1 and CDR2 sequences are KGHSH and LQKENI. V was cut by 3 bases and J by 0 bases, with 5 bases left in between.

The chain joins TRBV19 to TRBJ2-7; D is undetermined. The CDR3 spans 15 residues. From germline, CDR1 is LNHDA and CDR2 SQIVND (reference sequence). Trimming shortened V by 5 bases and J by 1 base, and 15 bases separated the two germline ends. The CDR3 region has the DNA TGTGCCAGTAGTTTGGGCTATCAATTATCCTACGAGCAGTACTTC. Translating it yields CASSLGYQLSYEQYF.

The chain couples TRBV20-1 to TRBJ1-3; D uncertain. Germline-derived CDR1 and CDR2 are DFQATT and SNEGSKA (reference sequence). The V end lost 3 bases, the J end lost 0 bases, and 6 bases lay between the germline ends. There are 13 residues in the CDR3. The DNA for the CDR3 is TGCAGTGCTAGTGGGCACTCTGGAAACACCATATATTTT. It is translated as CSASGHSGNTIYF.

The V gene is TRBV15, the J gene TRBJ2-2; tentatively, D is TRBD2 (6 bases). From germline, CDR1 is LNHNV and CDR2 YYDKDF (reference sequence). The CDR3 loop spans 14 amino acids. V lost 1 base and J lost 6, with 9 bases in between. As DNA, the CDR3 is TGTGCCACCAGCAGAGGCGGGACTGCCGGGGAGCTGTTTTTT. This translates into CATSRGGTAGELFF.

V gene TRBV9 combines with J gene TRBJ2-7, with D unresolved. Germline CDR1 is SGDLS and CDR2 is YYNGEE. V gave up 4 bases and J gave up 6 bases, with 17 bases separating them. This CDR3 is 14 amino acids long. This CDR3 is CASSPMGSEGEQYF. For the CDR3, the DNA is TGTGCCAGCAGCCCAATGGGTTCCGAAGGCGAGCAGTACTTC. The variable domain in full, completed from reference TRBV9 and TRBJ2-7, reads DSGVTQTPKHLITATGQRVTLRCSPRSGDLSVYWYQQSLDQGLQFLIQYYNGEERAKGNILERFSAQQFPDLHSELNLSSLELGDSALYFCASSPMGSEGEQYFGPGTRLTVT.

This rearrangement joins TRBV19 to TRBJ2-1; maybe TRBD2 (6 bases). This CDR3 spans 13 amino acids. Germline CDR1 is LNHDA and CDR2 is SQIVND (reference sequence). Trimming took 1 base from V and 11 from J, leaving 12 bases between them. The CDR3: CASSIAAGLKQFF. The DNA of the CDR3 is TGTGCCAGTAGTATAGCGGCAGGACTAAAGCAGTTCTTC.

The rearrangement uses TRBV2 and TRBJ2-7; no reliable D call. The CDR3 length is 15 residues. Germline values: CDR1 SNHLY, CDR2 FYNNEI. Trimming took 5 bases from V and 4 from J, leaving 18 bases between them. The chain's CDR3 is CASSPNLGPAYEQYF. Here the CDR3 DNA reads TGTGCCAGCAGTCCCAATCTAGGGCCTGCATACGAGCAGTACTTC.

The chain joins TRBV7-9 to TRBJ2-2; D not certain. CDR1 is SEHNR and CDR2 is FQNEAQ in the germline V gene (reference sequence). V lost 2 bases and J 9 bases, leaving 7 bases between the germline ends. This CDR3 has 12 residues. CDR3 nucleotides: TGTGCCAGCAGCTTACCCGAGCGGGAGCTGTTTTTT. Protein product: CASSLPERELFF.

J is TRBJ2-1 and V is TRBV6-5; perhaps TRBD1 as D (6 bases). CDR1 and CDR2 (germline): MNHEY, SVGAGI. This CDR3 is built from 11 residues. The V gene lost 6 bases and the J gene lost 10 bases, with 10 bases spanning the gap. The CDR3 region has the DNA TGTGCCAGCAGCCAGGGACAAGAGCAGTTCTTC. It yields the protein CASSQGQEQFF.

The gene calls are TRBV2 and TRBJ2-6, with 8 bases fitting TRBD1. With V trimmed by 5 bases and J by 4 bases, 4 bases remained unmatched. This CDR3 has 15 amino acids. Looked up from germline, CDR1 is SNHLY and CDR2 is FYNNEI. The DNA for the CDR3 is TGTGCCAGCAGTAACAGGGGGTACGGGGCCAACGTCCTGACTTTC. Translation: CASSNRGYGANVLTF. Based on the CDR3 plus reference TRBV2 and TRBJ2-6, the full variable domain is EPEVTQTPSHQVTQMGQEVILRCVPISNHLYFYWYRQILGQKVEFLVSFYNNEISEKSEIFDDQFSVERPDGSNFTLKIRSTKLEDSAMYFCASSNRGYGANVLTFGAGSRLTVL.

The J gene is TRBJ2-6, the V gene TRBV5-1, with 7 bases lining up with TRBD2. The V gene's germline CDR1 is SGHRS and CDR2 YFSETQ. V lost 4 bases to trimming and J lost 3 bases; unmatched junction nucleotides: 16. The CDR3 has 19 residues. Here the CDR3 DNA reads TGCGCCAGCAGCCCCGCCACCGCGGGGGAGTCGTATGGGGCCAACGTCCTGACTTTC. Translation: CASSPATAGESYGANVLTF.

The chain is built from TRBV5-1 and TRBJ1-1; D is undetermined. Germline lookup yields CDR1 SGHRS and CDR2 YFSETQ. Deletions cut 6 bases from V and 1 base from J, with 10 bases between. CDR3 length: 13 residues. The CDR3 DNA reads TGCGCCAGCACCCTGGACCCGAACACTGAAGCTTTCTTT. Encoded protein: CASTLDPNTEAFF.

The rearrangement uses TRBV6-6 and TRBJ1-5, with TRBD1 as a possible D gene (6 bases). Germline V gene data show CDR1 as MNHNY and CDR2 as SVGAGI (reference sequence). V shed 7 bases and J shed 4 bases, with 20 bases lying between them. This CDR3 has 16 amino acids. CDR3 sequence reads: CASTLRPGAVNQPQHF. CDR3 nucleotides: TGTGCCAGCACCCTCCGTCCGGGGGCGGTAAATCAGCCCCAGCATTTT.

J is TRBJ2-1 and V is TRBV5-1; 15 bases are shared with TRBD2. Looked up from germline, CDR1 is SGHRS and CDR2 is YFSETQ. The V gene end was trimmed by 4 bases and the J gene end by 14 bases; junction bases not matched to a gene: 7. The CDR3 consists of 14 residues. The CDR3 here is CASSPGLAGGPKFF. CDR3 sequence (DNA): TGCGCCAGCAGCCCAGGACTAGCGGGGGGGCCAAAGTTCTTC.

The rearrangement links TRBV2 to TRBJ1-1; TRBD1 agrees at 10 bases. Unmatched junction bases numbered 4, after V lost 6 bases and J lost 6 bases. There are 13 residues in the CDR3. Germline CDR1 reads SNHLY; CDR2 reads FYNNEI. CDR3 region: CASSGTGAAEAFF. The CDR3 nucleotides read TGTGCCAGCAGCGGGACAGGGGCGGCTGAAGCTTTCTTT.

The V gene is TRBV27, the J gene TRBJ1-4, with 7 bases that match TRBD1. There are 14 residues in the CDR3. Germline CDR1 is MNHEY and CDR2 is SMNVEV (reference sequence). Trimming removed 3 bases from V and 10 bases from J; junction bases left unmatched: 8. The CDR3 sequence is CASSFTGEGGKLFF. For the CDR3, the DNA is TGTGCCAGCAGTTTTACAGGGGAAGGGGGAAAACTGTTTTTT.

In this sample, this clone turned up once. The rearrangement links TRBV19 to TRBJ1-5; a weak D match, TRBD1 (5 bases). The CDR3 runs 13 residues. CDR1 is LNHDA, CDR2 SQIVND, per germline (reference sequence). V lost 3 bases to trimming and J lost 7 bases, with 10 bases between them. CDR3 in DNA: TGTGCCAGTAGTATCGGGGCCGGACAGCCCCAGCATTTT. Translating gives CASSIGAGQPQHF. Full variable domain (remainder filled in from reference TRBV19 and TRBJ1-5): DGGITQSPKYLFRKEGQNVTLSCEQNLNHDAMYWYRQDPGQGLRLIYYSQIVNDFQKGDIAEGYSVSREKKESFPLTVTSAQKNPTAFYLCASSIGAGQPQHFGDGTRLSIL.

The CDR3 region has the DNA TGTGCCAGCAGTGAAGACGGGGAAGCTTTCTTT. Its protein product is CASSEDGEAFF. The chain uses TRBV2 and TRBJ1-1; D not resolved. The CDR3 extends over 11 amino acids. Germline CDR1 SNHLY, CDR2 FYNNEI. V lost 1 base, J lost 8 bases, and 5 bases lay in between.

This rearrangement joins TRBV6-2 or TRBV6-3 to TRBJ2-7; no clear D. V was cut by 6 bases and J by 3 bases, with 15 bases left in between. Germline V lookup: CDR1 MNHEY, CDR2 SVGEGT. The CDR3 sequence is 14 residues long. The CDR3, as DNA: TGTGCCAGCAGCAACCGGCGGACCCGCTACGAGCAGTACTTC. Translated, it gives CASSNRRTRYEQYF.

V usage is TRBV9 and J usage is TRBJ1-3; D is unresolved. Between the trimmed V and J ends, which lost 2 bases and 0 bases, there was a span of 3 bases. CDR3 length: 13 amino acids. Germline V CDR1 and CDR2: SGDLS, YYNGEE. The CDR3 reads CASSVLSGNTIYF. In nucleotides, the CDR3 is TGTGCCAGCAGCGTTCTCTCTGGAAACACCATATATTTT.